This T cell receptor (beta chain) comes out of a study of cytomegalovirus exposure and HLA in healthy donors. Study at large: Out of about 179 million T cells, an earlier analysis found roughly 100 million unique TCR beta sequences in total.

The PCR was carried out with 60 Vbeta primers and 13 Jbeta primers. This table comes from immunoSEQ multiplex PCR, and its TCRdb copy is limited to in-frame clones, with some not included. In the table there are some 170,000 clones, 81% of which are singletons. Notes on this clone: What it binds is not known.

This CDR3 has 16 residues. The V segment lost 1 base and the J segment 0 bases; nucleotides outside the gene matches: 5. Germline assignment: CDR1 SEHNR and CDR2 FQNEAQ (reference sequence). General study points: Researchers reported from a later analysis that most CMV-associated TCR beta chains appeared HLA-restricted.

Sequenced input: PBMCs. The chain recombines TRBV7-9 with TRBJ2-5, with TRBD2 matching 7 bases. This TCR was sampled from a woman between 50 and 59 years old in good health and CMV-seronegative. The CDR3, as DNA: TGTGCCAGCAGCTTAGGTGCCCGGGGGGACCAAGAGACCCAGTACTTC. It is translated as CASSLGARGDQETQYF.